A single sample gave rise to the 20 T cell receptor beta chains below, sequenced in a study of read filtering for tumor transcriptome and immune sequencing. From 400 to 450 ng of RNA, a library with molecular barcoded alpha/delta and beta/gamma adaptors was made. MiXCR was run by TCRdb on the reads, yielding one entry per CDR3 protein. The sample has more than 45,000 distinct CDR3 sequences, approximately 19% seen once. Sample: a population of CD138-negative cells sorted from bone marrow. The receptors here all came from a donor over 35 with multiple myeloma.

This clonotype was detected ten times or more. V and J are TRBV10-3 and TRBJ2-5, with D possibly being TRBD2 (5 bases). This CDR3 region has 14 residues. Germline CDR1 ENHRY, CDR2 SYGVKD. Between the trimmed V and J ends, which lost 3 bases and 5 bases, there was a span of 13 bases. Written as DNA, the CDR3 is TGTGCCATCAGTGAAGTGGGCCGGGGTGAGACCCAGTACTTC. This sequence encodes CAISEVGRGETQYF.

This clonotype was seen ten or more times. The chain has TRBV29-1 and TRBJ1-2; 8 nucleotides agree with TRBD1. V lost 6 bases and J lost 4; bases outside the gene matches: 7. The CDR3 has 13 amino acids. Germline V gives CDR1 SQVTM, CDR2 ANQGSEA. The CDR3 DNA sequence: TGCAGCGTCTCCACAGGGGGTAGCTATGGCTACACCTTC. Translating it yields CSVSTGGSYGYTF.

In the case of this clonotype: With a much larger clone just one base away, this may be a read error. This CDR3 reads CASTRLSTEAFF. DNA for the CDR3: TGTGCCAGTACCAGACTGAGCACTGAAGCTTTCTTT. This chain links TRBV2 with TRBJ1-1; D unclear. From germline, CDR1 is SNHLY and CDR2 FYNNEI. The length of the CDR3 is 12 residues. Trimming stripped 9 bases from V and 4 bases from J, with 12 bases between.

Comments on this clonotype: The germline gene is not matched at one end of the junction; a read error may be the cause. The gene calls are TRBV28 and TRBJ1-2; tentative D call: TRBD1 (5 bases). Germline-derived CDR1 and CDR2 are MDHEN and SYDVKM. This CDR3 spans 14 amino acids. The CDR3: CASSFQTADYDYTF. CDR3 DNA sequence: TGTGCCAGCAGTTTTCAGACAGCGGACTATGACTACACCTTC.

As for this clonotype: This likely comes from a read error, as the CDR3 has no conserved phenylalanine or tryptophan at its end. The CDR3, as DNA: TGTGCTAGTGGCACCCGACTAGGAGTGGATGAGCAGTTCTTA. It codes for CASGTRLGVDEQFL. The rearrangement joins TRBV12-5 to TRBJ2-1; weak D call: TRBD2 (6 bases). CDR1 and CDR2 (germline): LGHNT, FRNRAP. V was cut by 6 bases and J by 8 bases, with 17 bases left in between. CDR3 length: 14 amino acids.

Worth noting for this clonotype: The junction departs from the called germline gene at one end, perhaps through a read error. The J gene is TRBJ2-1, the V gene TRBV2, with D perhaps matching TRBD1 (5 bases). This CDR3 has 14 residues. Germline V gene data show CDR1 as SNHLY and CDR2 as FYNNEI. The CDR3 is CASSGRAPQGEQFF. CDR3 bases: TGTGCTAGCAGTGGAAGGGCACCTCAGGGTGAGCAGTTCTTC.

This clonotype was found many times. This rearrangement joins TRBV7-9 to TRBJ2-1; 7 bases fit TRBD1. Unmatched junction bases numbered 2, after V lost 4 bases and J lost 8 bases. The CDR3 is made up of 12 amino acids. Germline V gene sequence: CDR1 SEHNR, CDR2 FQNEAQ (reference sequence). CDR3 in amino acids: CASSSTGYEQFF. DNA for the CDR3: TGTGCCAGCAGCTCGACAGGGTATGAGCAGTTCTTC.

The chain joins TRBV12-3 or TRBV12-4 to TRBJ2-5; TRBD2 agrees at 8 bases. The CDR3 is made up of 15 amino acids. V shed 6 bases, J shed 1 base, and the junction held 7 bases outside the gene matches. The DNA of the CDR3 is TGTGCCAGCAGGAGAGGACTAGCTCGCCAAGAGACCCAGTACTTC. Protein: CASRRGLARQETQYF.

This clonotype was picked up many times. This CDR3 is CASSGPSGRAYEQYF. The CDR3 DNA reads TGTGCCAGCAGTGGGCCTAGCGGGAGAGCCTACGAGCAGTACTTC. This sequence joins TRBV28 and TRBJ2-7; 10 bases are a match to TRBD2. Germline lookup yields CDR1 MDHEN and CDR2 SYDVKM. After removal of 5 bases from V and 2 bases from J, the junction contained 6 bases not matched to a gene. This CDR3 contains 15 residues. Using reference TRBV28 and TRBJ2-7 for the parts outside the CDR3, the full variable domain is DVKVTQSSRYLVKRTGEKVFLECVQDMDHENMFWYRQDPGLGLRLIYFSYDVKMKEKGDIPEGYSVSREKKERFSLILESASTNQTSMYLCASSGPSGRAYEQYFGPGTRLTVT.

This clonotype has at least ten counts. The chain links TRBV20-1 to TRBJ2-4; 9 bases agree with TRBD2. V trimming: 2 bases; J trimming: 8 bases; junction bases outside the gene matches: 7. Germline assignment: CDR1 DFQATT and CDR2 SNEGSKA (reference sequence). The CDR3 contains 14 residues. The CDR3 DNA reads TGCAGTGCTAGAAGGACTAGCGCGTACGACATTCAGTACTTC. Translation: CSARRTSAYDIQYF.

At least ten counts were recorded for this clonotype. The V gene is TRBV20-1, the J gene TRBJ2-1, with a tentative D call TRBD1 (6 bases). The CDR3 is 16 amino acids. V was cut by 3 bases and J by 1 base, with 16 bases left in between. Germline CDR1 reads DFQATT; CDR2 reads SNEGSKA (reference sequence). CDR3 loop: CSASRSIGGSYNEQFF. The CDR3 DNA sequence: TGCAGTGCTAGCCGCTCTATAGGGGGATCCTACAATGAGCAGTTCTTC.

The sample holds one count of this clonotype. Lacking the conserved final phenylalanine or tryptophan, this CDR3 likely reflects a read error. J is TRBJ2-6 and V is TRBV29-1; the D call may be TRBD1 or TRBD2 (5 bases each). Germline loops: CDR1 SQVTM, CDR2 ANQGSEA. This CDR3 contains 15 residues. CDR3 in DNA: TGCAGCGTTGAACCTGGGAGATCTGGGGCGAACGTCCTGACTTCC. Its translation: CSVEPGRSGANVLTS.

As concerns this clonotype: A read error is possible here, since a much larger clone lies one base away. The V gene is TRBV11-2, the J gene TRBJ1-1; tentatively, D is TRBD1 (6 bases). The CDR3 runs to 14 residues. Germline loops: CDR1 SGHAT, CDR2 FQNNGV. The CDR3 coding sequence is TGTGCCTGCAGCTGGGACATACTGAGGACTGAAGCTTTCTTT. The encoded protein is CACSWDILRTEAFF.

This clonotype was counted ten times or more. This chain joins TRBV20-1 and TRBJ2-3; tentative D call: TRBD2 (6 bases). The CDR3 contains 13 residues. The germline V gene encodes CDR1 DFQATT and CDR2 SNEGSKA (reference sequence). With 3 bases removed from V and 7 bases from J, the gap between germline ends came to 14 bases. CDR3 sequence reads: CSASSSGPYTQYF. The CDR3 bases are TGCAGTGCTAGTTCCAGCGGGCCCTATACGCAGTATTTT.

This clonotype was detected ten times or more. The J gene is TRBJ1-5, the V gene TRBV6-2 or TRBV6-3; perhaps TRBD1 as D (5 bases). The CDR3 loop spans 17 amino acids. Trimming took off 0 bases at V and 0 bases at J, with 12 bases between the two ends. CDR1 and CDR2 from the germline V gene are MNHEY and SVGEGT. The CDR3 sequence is CASSYSAGYYSNQPQHF. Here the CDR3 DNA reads TGTGCCAGCAGTTACTCGGCAGGGTACTATAGCAATCAGCCCCAGCATTTT.

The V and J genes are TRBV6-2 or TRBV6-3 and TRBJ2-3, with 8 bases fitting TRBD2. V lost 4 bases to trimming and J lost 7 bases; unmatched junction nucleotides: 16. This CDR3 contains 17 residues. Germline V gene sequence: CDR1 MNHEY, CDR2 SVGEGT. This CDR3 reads CASSSRATSGPRYTQYF. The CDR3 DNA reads TGTGCCAGCAGTTCCAGAGCCACTAGCGGCCCGCGTTATACGCAGTATTTT.

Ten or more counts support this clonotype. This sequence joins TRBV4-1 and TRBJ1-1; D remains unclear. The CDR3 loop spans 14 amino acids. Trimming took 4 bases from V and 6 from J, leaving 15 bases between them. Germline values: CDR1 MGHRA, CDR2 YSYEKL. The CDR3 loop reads CASSRVTAVAEAFF. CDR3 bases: TGCGCCAGCAGCCGAGTCACAGCGGTGGCTGAAGCTTTCTTT.

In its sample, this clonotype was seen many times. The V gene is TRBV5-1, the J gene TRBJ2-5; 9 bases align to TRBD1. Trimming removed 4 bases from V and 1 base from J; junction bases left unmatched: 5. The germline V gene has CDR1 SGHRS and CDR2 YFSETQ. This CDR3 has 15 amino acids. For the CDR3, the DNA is TGCGCCAGCAGCCTAACGACAGGGGGCCAAGAGACCCAGTACTTC. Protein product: CASSLTTGGQETQYF.

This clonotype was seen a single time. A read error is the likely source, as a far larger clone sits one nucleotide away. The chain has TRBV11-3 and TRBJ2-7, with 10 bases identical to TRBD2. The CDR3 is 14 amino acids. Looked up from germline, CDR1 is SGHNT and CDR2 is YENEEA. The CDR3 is CASSFTSGTYERYF. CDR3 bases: TGTGCCAGCAGTTTCACTAGCGGGACCTACGAGCGGTACTTC.

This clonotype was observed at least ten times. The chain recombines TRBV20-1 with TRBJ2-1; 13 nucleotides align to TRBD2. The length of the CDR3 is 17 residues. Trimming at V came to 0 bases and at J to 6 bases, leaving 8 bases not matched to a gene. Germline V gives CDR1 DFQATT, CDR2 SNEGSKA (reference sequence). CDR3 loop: CSAREALTSGRANEQFF. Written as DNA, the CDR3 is TGCAGTGCTAGAGAGGCCCTAACTAGCGGGAGGGCCAATGAGCAGTTCTTC.